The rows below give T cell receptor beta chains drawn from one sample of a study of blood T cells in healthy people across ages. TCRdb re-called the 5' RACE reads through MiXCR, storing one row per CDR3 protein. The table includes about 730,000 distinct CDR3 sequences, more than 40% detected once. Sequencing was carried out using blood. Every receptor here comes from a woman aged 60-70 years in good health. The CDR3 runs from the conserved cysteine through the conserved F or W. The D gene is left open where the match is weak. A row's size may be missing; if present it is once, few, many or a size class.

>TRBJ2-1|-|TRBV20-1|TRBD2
TGCAGTGCACCGACTAGCGGGATGCTCAATGAGCAGTTCTTC
CSAPTSGMLNEQFF
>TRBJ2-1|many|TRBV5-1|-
TGCGCCAGCAGCTACGGGTCTAACAATGAGCAGTTCTTC
CASSYGSNNEQFF
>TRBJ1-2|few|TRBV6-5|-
TGTGCCAGCAGGCCAGGGAGTGGATATGGCTACACCTTC
CASRPGSGYGYTF
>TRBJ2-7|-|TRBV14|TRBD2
TGTGCCAGCAGCCTCGCGGGAGGGACAACCTACGAGCAGTACTTC
CASSLAGGTTYEQYF
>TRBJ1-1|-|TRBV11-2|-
TGTGCCAGCAGCTTAGGCCGGGGGGGCCCGAACACTGAAGCTTTCTTT
CASSLGRGGPNTEAFF
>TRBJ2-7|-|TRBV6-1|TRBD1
TGTGCCAGCAGTGAAATTGGTAGGACAGGGCTTTACGAGCAGTACTTC
CASSEIGRTGLYEQYF
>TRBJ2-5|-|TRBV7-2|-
TGTGCCAGCAGCTTGGGACATGCCCTCGAGACCCAGTACTTC
CASSLGHALETQYF
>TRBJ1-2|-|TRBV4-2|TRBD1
TGTGCCAGCAGCCAAGATGGGGCAGGGGGCCTTTGGGGCTACACCTTC
CASSQDGAGGLWGYTF
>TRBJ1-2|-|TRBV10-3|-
TGTGCCATCAGTGAGTCCATAATTGGCTACACCTTC
CAISESIIGYTF
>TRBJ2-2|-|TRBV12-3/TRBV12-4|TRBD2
TGTGCCAGCAGAGAGACTAGCGAGACCGGGGAGCTGTTTTTT
CASRETSETGELFF
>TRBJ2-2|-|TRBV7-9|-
TGTGCCAGCAGCCCCGCGCTGGGCACTTCCGGGGAGCTGTTTTTT
CASSPALGTSGELFF
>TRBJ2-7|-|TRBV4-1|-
TGCGCCAGCAGCCAAGAGATAGTCGGACAGCACAACGAGCAGTACTTC
CASSQEIVGQHNEQYF
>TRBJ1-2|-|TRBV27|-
TGTGCCAGCAGCCAACAGGGAAGGGGCTACACCTTC
CASSQQGRGYTF
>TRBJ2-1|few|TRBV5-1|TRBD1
TGCGCCAGCAGCTTGGCCGGGACAGATGAGCAGTTCTTC
CASSLAGTDEQFF
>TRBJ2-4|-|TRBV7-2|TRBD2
TGTGCCAGCAGCCCGGGACTAGCGGGAGTGTGGGCCAAAAACATTCAGTACTTC
CASSPGLAGVWAKNIQYF
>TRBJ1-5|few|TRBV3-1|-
TGTGCCAGCAGCCAAGTGGGGGGGTATGGTCAGCCCCAGCATTTT
CASSQVGGYGQPQHF
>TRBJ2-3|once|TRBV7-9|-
TGTGCCAGCAGCCCGAGGGGGTCGGATACGCTGTATTTT
CASSPRGSDTLYF
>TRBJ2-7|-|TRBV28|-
TGTGCCAGCACCGGGCCGTACTCCTCCTACAATGAGCAGTACTTC
CASTGPYSSYNEQYF
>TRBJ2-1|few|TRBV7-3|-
TGTGCCAGCAGCTTAAGGGGGGGCAGCAATGAGCAGTTCTTC
CASSLRGGSNEQFF
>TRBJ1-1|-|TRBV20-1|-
TGCAGTGCTAGACGAGTGAACACTGAAGCTTTCTTT
CSARRVNTEAFF
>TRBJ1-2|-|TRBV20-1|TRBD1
TGCAGTGCTGAGACAGGGTATGGCTACACCTTC
CSAETGYGYTF
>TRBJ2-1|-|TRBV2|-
TGTGCCAGCAGGGTCTCCGGGGCTAGGAAGAACCCCAACAATGAGCAGTTCTTC
CASRVSGARKNPNNEQFF
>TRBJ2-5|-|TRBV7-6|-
TGTGCCAGCAGCTTCGGACTGATACAAGAGACCCAGTACTTC
CASSFGLIQETQYF
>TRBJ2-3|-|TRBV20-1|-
TGCAGTGCTAGCGACGGATCTAGCACAGATACGCAGTATTTT
CSASDGSSTDTQYF
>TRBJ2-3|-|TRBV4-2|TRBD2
TGTGCCAGCAGCCAAGCGGGGGGGCAACAAGATACGCAGTATTTT
CASSQAGGQQDTQYF
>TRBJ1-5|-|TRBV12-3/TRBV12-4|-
TGTGCCAGCAGTTTAGGACTTTCGCCCCAGCATTTT
CASSLGLSPQHF
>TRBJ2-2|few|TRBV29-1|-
TGCAGCGTGGGGAACAGGGTCGGGGAGCTGTTTTTT
CSVGNRVGELFF
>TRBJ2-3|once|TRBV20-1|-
TGCAGTGCGGCCCCCCGGGGGACAGATACGCAGTATTTT
CSAAPRGTDTQYF
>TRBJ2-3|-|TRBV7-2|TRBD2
TGTGCCAGCAGCTCTTTGACTAGCGACACTAGCACAGATATGCAGTATTTT
CASSSLTSDTSTDMQYF
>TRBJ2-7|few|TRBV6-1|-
TGTGCCAGCAGTGCCAACCTCATTGCGGGAACATACGAGCAGTACTTC
CASSANLIAGTYEQYF
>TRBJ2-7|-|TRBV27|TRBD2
TGTGCCAGCAGTTTAGGGACTACCCTGGGGGTTGAGTACTTC
CASSLGTTLGVEYF
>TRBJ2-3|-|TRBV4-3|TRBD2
TGCGCCAGCAGCCAAGCAATCAGACTAGCGGGAGAGGTGCTTCGCGCAGATACGCAGTATTTT
CASSQAIRLAGEVLRADTQYF
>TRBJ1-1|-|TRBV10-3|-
TGTGCCATCAGAACCAGGGTGGAAGCTGAAGCTTTCTTT
CAIRTRVEAEAFF
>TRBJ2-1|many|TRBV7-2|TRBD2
TGTGCCAGCAGCCAGGAGCGGGGGAGCTCCTACAATGAGCAGTTCTTC
CASSQERGSSYNEQFF
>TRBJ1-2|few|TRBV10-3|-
TGTGCCATCAGTGAGCGACAGTCTGGGGAAGAAGGCTACACCTTC
CAISERQSGEEGYTF
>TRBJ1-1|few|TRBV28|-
TGTGCCAGCAGTTTGATGATGGGGGGCTCTCACACTGAAGCTTTCTTT
CASSLMMGGSHTEAFF
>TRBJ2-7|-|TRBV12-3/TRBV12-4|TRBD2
TGTGCCAGCAGTAAAGAGCGGGACGCAACCTACGAGCAGTACTTC
CASSKERDATYEQYF